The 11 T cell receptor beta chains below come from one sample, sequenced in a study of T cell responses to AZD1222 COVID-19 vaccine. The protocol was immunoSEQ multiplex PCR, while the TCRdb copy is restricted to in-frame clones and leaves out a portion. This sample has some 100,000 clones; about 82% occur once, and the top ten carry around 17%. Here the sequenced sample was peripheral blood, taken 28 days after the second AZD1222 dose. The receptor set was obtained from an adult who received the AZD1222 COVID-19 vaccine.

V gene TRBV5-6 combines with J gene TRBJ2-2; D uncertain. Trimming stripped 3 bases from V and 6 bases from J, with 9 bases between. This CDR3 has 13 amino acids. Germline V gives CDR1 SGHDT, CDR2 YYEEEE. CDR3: CASSSAYAGELFF. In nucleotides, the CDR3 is TGTGCCAGCAGCTCCGCGTATGCCGGGGAGCTGTTTTTT.

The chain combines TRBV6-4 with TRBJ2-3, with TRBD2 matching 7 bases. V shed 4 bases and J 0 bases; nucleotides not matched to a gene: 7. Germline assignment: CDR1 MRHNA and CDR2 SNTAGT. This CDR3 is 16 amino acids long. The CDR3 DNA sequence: TGTGCCAGCAGTGTGGGGGGACTACACAGCACAGATACGCAGTATTTT. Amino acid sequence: CASSVGGLHSTDTQYF.

CDR3 sequence reads: CASSFTISGSSYEQYF. Written as DNA, the CDR3 is TGTGCCAGCAGCTTCACCATTAGCGGCTCCTCCTACGAGCAGTACTTC. The rearrangement uses TRBV11-2 and TRBJ2-7; the D gene is possibly TRBD2 (6 bases). In germline, CDR1 is SGHAT, CDR2 FQNNGV. This CDR3 has 16 residues. V was shortened by 3 bases and J by 0 bases, with 15 bases between the two germline ends.

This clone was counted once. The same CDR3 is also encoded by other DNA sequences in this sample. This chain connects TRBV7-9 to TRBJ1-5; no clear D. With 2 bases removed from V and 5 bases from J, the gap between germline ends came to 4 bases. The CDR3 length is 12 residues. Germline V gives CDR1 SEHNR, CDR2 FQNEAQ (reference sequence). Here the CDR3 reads CASSLNDQPQHF. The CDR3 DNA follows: TGTGCCAGCAGCTTAAACGATCAGCCCCAGCATTTT.

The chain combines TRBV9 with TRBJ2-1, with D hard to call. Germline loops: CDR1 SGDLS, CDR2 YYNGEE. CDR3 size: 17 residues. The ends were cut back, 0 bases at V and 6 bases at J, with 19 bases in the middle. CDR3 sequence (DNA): TGTGCCAGCAGCGTAGGTGGGGTAGGATGGATATCCAATGAGCAGTTCTTC. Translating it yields CASSVGGVGWISNEQFF.

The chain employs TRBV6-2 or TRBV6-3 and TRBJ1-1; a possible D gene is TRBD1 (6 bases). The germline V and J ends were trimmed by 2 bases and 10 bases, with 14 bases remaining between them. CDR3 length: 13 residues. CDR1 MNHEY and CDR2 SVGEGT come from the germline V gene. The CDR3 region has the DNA TGTGCCAGCAGTTACATGAGGGGGAGAGGAGCTTTCTTT. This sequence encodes CASSYMRGRGAFF.

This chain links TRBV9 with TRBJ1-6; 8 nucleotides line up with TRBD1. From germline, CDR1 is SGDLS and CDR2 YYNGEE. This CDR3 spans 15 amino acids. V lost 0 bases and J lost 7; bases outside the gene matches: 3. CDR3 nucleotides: TGTGCCAGCAGCGTAGGAACAGGGGGAAATTCACCCCTCCACTTT. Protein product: CASSVGTGGNSPLHF.

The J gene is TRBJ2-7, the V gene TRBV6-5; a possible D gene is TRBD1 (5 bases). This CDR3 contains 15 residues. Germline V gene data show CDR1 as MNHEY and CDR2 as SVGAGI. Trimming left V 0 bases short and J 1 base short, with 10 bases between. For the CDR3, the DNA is TGTGCCAGCAGTTACTCCACGACAGAGTCCTACGAGCAGTACTTC. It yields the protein CASSYSTTESYEQYF.

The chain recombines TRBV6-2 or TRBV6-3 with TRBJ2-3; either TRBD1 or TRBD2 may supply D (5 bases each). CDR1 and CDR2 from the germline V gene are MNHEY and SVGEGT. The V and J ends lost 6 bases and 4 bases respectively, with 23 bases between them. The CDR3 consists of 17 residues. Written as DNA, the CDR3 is TGTGCCAGCAGCTCCATGTTTAGGGACCCTGGCTCAGATACGCAGTATTTT. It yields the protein CASSSMFRDPGSDTQYF.

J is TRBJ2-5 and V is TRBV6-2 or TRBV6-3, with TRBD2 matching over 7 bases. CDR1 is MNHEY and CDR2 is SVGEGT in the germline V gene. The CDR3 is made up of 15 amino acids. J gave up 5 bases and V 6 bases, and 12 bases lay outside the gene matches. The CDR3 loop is CASSLAYEGGETQYF. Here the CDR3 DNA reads TGTGCCAGCAGCCTCGCCTATGAGGGAGGGGAGACCCAGTACTTC.

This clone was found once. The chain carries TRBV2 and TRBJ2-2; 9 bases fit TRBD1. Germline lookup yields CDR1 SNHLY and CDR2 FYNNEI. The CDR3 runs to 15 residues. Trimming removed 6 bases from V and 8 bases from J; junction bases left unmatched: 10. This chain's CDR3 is CASSDRDRDYGELFF. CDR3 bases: TGTGCCAGCAGCGACCGGGACAGGGATTATGGGGAGCTGTTTTTT.